One T cell receptor (delta chain) is described in this entry. Its antigen is unidentified. This sample is part of a study of Vδ1+ human thymocytes. General study results and limits: Thymic TRG and TRD repertoires appeared highly polyclonal. Despite high sort purity, roughly 19% of thymic T cell receptor delta sequences were Vdelta2.

Trimming removed 3 bases at V and 1 base at J, with 18 bases between. CDR1 and CDR2 from the germline V gene are TSWWSYY and QGS. This CDR3 has 17 amino acids. RNA was extracted from the cells and then reverse transcribed. The CDR3 regions were amplified by multiplex PCR from V-gene primers to a constant-region primer. TCRdb applied CATT to the multiplex PCR reads for clone calling. The table shows tens of thousands of delta-chain clones, with around 28% occurring only once. The specimen was Vdelta1+ gamma-delta thymocytes from the thymus. Specified subset: FACS-sorted CD3+ TCRalphabeta- TCRVdelta1+ TCRVdelta2- thymocytes. The TCR comes from a boy under three years old who had congenital heart surgery. The genes are TRDV1 and TRDJ1; D may be TRDD2 (6 bases). Written as DNA, the CDR3 is TGTGCTCTTGGGGACCCCTTCCCCGGGGGCCTCACCGATAAACTCATCTTT. Encoded protein: CALGDPFPGGLTDKLIF.